These 5 T cell receptor beta chains were sequenced from one sample in a study of cytomegalovirus exposure and HLA in healthy donors (dated by TCRdb to about 2017). Library creation used the immunoSEQ multiplex PCR assay. The multiplex PCR relied on a mix of 60 forward primers for TCR Vbeta segments and 13 reverse primers for TCR Jbeta segments. TCRdb limited this immuneACCESS table to in-frame rearrangements with V and J called. A share of clones is missing; checked studies link under half to unresolved V genes, and the rest is unexplained. The sample data list approximately 100,000 clones, and approximately 80% of these were observed just once. The biggest ten clones account for roughly 3% of the sample. The material sequenced was PBMCs. Source of these receptors: a female donor in good health and CMV-seronegative.

This chain uses TRBV5-8 with TRBJ2-1, with 7 nucleotides matching TRBD1. With 4 bases clipped from V and 7 bases from J, the junction kept 11 bases outside the gene matches. Germline V CDR1 and CDR2: SGHTS, YDEGEE. This CDR3 contains 15 residues. Here the CDR3 DNA reads TGTGCCAGCAGCCGACCTGGACAGGCAGGTAATGAGCAGTTCTTC. It codes for CASSRPGQAGNEQFF.

In nucleotides, the CDR3 is TGTGCCAGCAGCTTAGGGAGGATCGGGGGGGGCGAGCAGTACTTC. Its translation: CASSLGRIGGGEQYF. This chain uses TRBV7-2 with TRBJ2-7; 8 bases align to TRBD2. J was trimmed by 6 bases and V by 1 base; bases with no gene match: 8. The CDR3 length is 15 residues. CDR1 SGHTA and CDR2 FQGNSA come from the germline V gene.

V usage is TRBV5-1 and J usage is TRBJ2-1; perhaps TRBD2 as D (6 bases). The CDR3 extends over 13 amino acids. The V gene lost 4 bases and the J gene lost 6 bases, with 11 bases spanning the gap. CDR1 SGHRS and CDR2 YFSETQ come from the germline V gene. CDR3 DNA sequence: TGCGCCAGCAGCCCCGTGGGGGGCAATGAGCAGTTCTTC. Its protein product is CASSPVGGNEQFF.

The rearrangement links TRBV10-1 to TRBJ2-1; 9 bases agree with TRBD2. V lost 2 bases and J lost 0; bases outside the gene matches: 5. Germline assignment: CDR1 WNHNN and CDR2 SYGVQD (reference sequence). The CDR3 contains 17 residues. The CDR3 region is CASSEKLAGSSYNEQFF. CDR3 bases: TGCGCCAGCAGTGAGAAACTAGCGGGTAGCTCCTACAATGAGCAGTTCTTC.

The chain has TRBV20-1 and TRBJ1-2; 7 bases agree with TRBD1. The ends lost 6 bases at V and 8 bases at J; junction bases unmatched: 6. The CDR3 sequence is 11 residues long. Germline CDR1 DFQATT, CDR2 SNEGSKA (reference sequence). CDR3 coding DNA: TGCAGTGCCAACCGACAGGGAGGCTACACCTTC. This sequence encodes CSANRQGGYTF.